Listed below are T cell receptor beta chains from one sample, sequenced in a study of blood T cell repertoires in COVID-19. The data were produced by immunoSEQ multiplex PCR, yet TCRdb's version contains in-frame clones alone and is incomplete. The sample comprises approximately 360,000 clones, more than 80% of which are singletons, and about 1.2% rests with the top ten. Sequencing was done on a sample of peripheral blood. These receptors originate from a man aged 40-55 years with acute or convalescent COVID-19. Both conserved end residues are part of each CDR3. The D gene is left open where the match is weak. Clone size is stated in some rows and not others, as once, few, many or a class when expanded.

-	TRBV7-2	TRBD1	TRBJ2-7	TGTGCCAGCAGCTTGGGGGGACAGGGGTTTTACGAGCAGTACTTC	CASSLGGQGFYEQYF
-	TRBV2	-	TRBJ1-3	TGTGCCAGCACTGGCAGCTCTGGAAACACCATATATTTT	CASTGSSGNTIYF
-	TRBV27	TRBD2	TRBJ2-2	TGTGCCAGCAGTTTAGGACAGGTAGCTTTGGGACTAGCGGGAATCGGAGCCGGGGAGCTGTTTTTT	CASSLGQVALGLAGIGAGELFF
-	TRBV28	-	TRBJ1-1	TGTGCCAGCAGTTCAAATTGGGGGGTTTTTTTCTTT	CASSSNWGVFFF
-	TRBV10-3	-	TRBJ1-4	TGTGCCATCAGCCGGGACACCCAACCGACTAATGAAAAACTGTTTTTT	CAISRDTQPTNEKLFF
-	TRBV13	-	TRBJ2-1	TGTGCCAGCAGCTCGATAACAGGGAGTGCCTACAATGAGCAGTTCTTC	CASSSITGSAYNEQFF
-	TRBV7-9	-	TRBJ2-7	TGTGCCAGCAGCTTGTCGAGTCAATACGAGCAGTACTTC	CASSLSSQYEQYF
few	TRBV19	-	TRBJ1-1	TGTGCCAGTAGTATCGGGAGAACTGAAGCTTTCTTT	CASSIGRTEAFF
-	TRBV5-5	-	TRBJ1-4	TGTGCCAGCAGCTCCAACCAACCGGGGGAAAAACTGTTTTTT	CASSSNQPGEKLFF
-	TRBV6-2/TRBV6-3	-	TRBJ2-5	TGTGCCAGCAGTCCAGGCCCGGAGACCCAGTACTTC	CASSPGPETQYF